These T cell receptor beta chains were read from a single sample in a study of blood T cell repertoires in COVID-19. The protocol was immunoSEQ multiplex PCR, while the TCRdb copy is restricted to in-frame clones and leaves out a portion. This sample carries 90,000 to 150,000 clones, 80% to 90% of them seen once, and the ten largest clones take 19%. Source material: peripheral blood. All receptors come from a human donor with acute or convalescent COVID-19. The donor label of this sample is uncertain. Each CDR3 is given with its conserved first and last residue. Fields, in order: clone size, D gene, V gene, CDR3 length, J gene, CDR3 protein, CDR3 DNA. A D gene is named only where the DNA matches it firmly. Expanded clones get a size class; other rows say once, few or many, or leave the size out.

size: -; D: TRBD1; V: TRBV25-1; length: 14; J: TRBJ1-1; CDR3: CASSRQGRNTEAFF; DNA: TGTGCCAGCAGCCGACAGGGTAGGAACACTGAAGCTTTCTTT
size: -; D: TRBD1; V: TRBV6-2/TRBV6-3; length: 12; J: TRBJ2-1; CDR3: CASSKTGVEQFF; DNA: TGTGCCAGCAGCAAGACAGGGGTCGAGCAGTTCTTC
size: -; D: -; V: TRBV9; length: 13; J: TRBJ1-1; CDR3: CASSAWPNTEAFF; DNA: TGTGCCAGCAGCGCGTGGCCCAACACTGAAGCTTTCTTT
size: -; D: -; V: TRBV28; length: 14; J: TRBJ1-5; CDR3: CASTAGGGGQPQHF; DNA: TGTGCCAGTACGGCCGGGGGGGGAGGTCAGCCCCAGCATTTT
size: -; D: TRBD2; V: TRBV7-9; length: 15; J: TRBJ2-1; CDR3: CASSLYGGSGNEQFF; DNA: TGTGCCAGCAGCTTATATGGCGGGAGCGGCAATGAGCAGTTCTTC
size: -; D: TRBD1; V: TRBV28; length: 14; J: TRBJ1-5; CDR3: CASSGNRGWQPQHF; DNA: TGTGCCAGCAGTGGCAACAGGGGTTGGCAGCCCCAGCATTTT
size: few; D: TRBD2; V: TRBV5-1; length: 18; J: TRBJ2-2; CDR3: CASSLIQTGTSRVGELFF; DNA: TGCGCCAGCAGCTTGATACAGACCGGGACTAGTCGGGTCGGGGAGCTGTTTTTT
size: -; D: TRBD2; V: TRBV4-1; length: 16; J: TRBJ2-5; CDR3: CASSQVSSGGQETQYF; DNA: TGCGCCAGCAGCCAAGTCAGTTCGGGGGGACAAGAGACCCAGTACTTC
size: -; D: TRBD2; V: TRBV3-1/TRBV3-2; length: 16; J: TRBJ2-3; CDR3: CASSQLAGGLVDTQYF; DNA: TGTGCCAGCAGCCAATTAGCGGGGGGCCTCGTAGATACGCAGTATTTT
size: few; D: TRBD1; V: TRBV4-3; length: 15; J: TRBJ1-2; CDR3: CASSPRTGPANGYTF; DNA: TGCGCCAGCAGCCCGAGGACAGGTCCTGCGAATGGCTACACCTTC
size: -; D: -; V: TRBV27; length: 11; J: TRBJ1-2; CDR3: CASRRGGGYTF; DNA: TGTGCCAGCAGAAGGGGTGGGGGCTACACCTTC
size: -; D: -; V: TRBV19; length: 13; J: TRBJ1-2; CDR3: CASTRGGNYGYTF; DNA: TGTGCCAGTACCCGCGGCGGGAACTATGGCTACACCTTC
size: -; D: TRBD1; V: TRBV30; length: 14; J: TRBJ2-5; CDR3: CAWRTGTGTETQYF; DNA: TGTGCCTGGAGAACGGGGACAGGGACAGAGACCCAGTACTTC
size: -; D: -; V: TRBV12-5; length: 14; J: TRBJ2-5; CDR3: CASAQASNQETQYF; DNA: TGTGCTAGTGCCCAAGCTAGTAATCAAGAGACCCAGTACTTC
size: -; D: -; V: TRBV15; length: 17; J: TRBJ2-4; CDR3: CATSRDKGSDGKNIQYF; DNA: TGTGCCACCAGCAGAGATAAGGGTAGCGACGGCAAAAACATTCAGTACTTC
size: -; D: TRBD1; V: TRBV5-1; length: 14; J: TRBJ1-2; CDR3: CASSWDRGDYGYTF; DNA: TGCGCCAGCAGCTGGGACAGGGGTGACTATGGCTACACCTTC
size: -; D: -; V: TRBV20-1; length: 12; J: TRBJ1-2; CDR3: CSASKLKYGYTF; DNA: TGCAGTGCTAGTAAGCTGAAGTATGGCTACACCTTC
size: few; D: -; V: TRBV7-8; length: 13; J: TRBJ2-3; CDR3: CASSFFNTDTQYF; DNA: TGTGCCAGCAGCTTTTTTAACACAGATACGCAGTATTTT
size: -; D: TRBD2; V: TRBV19; length: 16; J: TRBJ2-3; CDR3: CASSKRNSGRGDTQYF; DNA: TGTGCCAGTAGTAAACGAAATAGCGGGAGAGGAGATACGCAGTATTTT
size: -; D: TRBD2; V: TRBV7-9; length: 15; J: TRBJ2-1; CDR3: CASSPRGGSNNEQFF; DNA: TGTGCCAGCAGCCCACGGGGGGGCTCGAACAATGAGCAGTTCTTC
size: -; D: TRBD2; V: TRBV6-2/TRBV6-3; length: 18; J: TRBJ2-6; CDR3: CASSGGSNRLSGANVLTF; DNA: TGTGCCAGCAGTGGCGGGAGTAACAGGCTCTCTGGGGCCAACGTCCTGACTTTC
size: -; D: TRBD1; V: TRBV6-6; length: 13; J: TRBJ2-7; CDR3: CASSRDRLYEQYF; DNA: TGTGCCAGCTCACGGGACAGGCTTTACGAGCAGTACTTC
size: -; D: -; V: TRBV20-1; length: 13; J: TRBJ1-5; CDR3: CSASWGREQPQHF; DNA: TGCAGTGCTAGTTGGGGCAGGGAACAGCCCCAGCATTTT
size: -; D: -; V: TRBV18; length: 14; J: TRBJ1-3; CDR3: CASSPPQAGNTIYF; DNA: TGTGCCAGCTCACCACCCCAGGCTGGAAACACCATATATTTT
size: once; D: TRBD2; V: TRBV9; length: 20; J: TRBJ2-1; CDR3: CASSSPGTSGNTKPYNEQFF; DNA: TGTGCCAGCAGCTCCCCTGGGACTAGCGGAAACACCAAACCTTACAATGAGCAGTTCTTC
size: -; D: -; V: TRBV28; length: 11; J: TRBJ1-1; CDR3: CASSFSSEAFF; DNA: TGTGCCAGCAGTTTTAGCTCTGAAGCTTTCTTT
size: -; D: -; V: TRBV6-5; length: 13; J: TRBJ1-5; CDR3: CASETGLGGPQHF; DNA: TGTGCCAGCGAGACGGGTCTGGGAGGACCCCAGCATTTT
size: -; D: TRBD1; V: TRBV5-1; length: 13; J: TRBJ1-1; CDR3: CASSFAGGTEAFF; DNA: TGCGCCAGCAGCTTCGCAGGGGGAACTGAAGCTTTCTTT
size: -; D: TRBD1; V: TRBV7-2; length: 14; J: TRBJ1-2; CDR3: CASSLDRGGLGYTF; DNA: TGTGCCAGCAGCCTGGACAGGGGGGGCCTAGGCTACACCTTC
size: -; D: -; V: TRBV28; length: 18; J: TRBJ1-2; CDR3: CASQGSGMAHTSNYGYTF; DNA: TGTGCCTCCCAGGGCTCTGGAATGGCCCATACGTCTAACTATGGCTACACCTTC
size: -; D: TRBD2; V: TRBV5-1; length: 16; J: TRBJ2-1; CDR3: CASSFGRTSGWNEQFF; DNA: TGCGCCAGCAGCTTCGGACGGACTAGCGGGTGGAATGAGCAGTTCTTC
size: -; D: TRBD2; V: TRBV4-1; length: 18; J: TRBJ2-4; CDR3: CASSQEGLAGAAKNIQYF; DNA: TGCGCCAGCAGCCAAGAGGGACTAGCGGGAGCAGCCAAAAACATTCAGTACTTC